This T cell receptor beta chain was identified in a study of beta chain features in type 1 diabetes. Germline-derived CDR1 and CDR2 are SGHTA and FQGNSA. Trimming removed 5 bases from V and 0 bases from J, with 16 bases in between. The CDR3 runs 16 residues. Expressed TCRB transcripts were sequenced because the entire RNA isolate underwent reverse transcription. Profiled with immunoSEQ multiplex PCR; TCRdb holds only in-frame clones, not every one. This table has more than 300,000 clones, around 13% appearing once. Study-wide results and limits: Type 1 diabetes patients had moderately but significantly shorter TCRB CDR3s in all four CD4+ subsets. Researchers reported that naive, central memory and Treg TCRB repertoires appeared more similar in patients than in healthy donors.

This clone was found a few times. Its antigen is currently unknown. The clonotype originates from a young woman with type 1 diabetes. The sequenced sample was naive CD4+ T cells from blood. The chain uses TRBV7-2 and TRBJ2-5, with D possibly being TRBD2 (6 bases). The CDR3 loop reads CASSRTTPLYQETQYF. The CDR3 DNA sequence: TGTGCCAGCAGCCGGACTACACCACTGTACCAAGAGACCCAGTACTTC.